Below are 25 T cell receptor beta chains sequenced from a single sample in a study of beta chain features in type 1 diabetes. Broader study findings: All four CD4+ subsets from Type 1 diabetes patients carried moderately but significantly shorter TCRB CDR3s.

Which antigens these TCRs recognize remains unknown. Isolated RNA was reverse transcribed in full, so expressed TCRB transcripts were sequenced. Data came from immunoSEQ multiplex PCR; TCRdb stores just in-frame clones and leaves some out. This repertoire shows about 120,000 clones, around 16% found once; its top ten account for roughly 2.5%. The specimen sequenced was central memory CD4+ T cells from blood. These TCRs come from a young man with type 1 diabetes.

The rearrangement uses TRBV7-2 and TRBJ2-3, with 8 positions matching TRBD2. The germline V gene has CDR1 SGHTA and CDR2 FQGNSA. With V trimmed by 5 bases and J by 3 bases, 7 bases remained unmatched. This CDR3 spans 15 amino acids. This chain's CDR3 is CASSPRLASTDTQYF. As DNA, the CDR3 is TGTGCCAGCAGCCCTCGACTAGCGTCAACAGATACGCAGTATTTT.

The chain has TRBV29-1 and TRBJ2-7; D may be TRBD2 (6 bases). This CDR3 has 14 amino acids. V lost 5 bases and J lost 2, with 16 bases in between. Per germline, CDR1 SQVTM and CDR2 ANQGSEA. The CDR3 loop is CSVCRQGGTYEQYF. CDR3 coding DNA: TGCAGCGTTTGCAGGCAGGGAGGAACCTACGAGCAGTACTTC.

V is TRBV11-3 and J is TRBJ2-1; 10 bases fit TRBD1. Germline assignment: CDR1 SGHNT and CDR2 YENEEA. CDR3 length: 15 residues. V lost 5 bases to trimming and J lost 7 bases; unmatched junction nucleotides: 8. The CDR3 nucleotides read TGTGCCAGCAGCCCGGACAGGGGGATTAGTAATGAGCAGTTCTTC. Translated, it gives CASSPDRGISNEQFF. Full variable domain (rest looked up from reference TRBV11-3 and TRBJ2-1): EAGVVQSPRYKIIEKKQPVAFWCNPISGHNTLYWYLQNLGQGPELLIRYENEEAVDDSQLPKDRFSAERLKGVDSTLKIQPAELGDSAVYLCASSPDRGISNEQFFGPGTRLTVL.

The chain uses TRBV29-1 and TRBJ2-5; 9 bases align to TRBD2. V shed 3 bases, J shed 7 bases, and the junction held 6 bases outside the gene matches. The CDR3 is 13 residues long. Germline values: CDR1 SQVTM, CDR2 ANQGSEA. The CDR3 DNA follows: TGCAGCGTTGACGCTAGCGGGGTAGCGACCCAGTACTTC. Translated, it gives CSVDASGVATQYF.

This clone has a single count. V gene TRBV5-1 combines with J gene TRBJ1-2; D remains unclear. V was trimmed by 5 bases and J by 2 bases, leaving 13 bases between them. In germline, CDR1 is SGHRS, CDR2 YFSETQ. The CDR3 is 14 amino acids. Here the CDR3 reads CASRNIDGNYGYTF. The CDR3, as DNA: TGCGCCAGCAGGAATATTGACGGGAACTATGGCTACACCTTC.

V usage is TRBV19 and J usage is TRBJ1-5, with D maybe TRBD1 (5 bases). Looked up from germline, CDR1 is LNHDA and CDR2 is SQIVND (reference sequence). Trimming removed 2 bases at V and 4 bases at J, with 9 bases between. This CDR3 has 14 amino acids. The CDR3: CASSISGGNQPQHF. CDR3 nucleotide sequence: TGTGCCAGTAGTATAAGCGGGGGGAATCAGCCCCAGCATTTT.

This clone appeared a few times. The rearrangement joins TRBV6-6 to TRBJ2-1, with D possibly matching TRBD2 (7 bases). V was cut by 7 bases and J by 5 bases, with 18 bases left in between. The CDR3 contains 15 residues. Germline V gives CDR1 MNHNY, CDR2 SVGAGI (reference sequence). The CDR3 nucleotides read TGTGCCAGCACCCCTTGGGGGGGGCTGAACAATGAGCAGTTCTTC. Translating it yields CASTPWGGLNNEQFF.

The CDR3 here is CASSPGNTDTQYF. The DNA for the CDR3 is TGTGCCAGCTCACCAGGGAACACAGATACGCAGTATTTT. The rearrangement uses TRBV18 and TRBJ2-3, with D unresolved. This CDR3 has 13 amino acids. Germline V gives CDR1 KGHSH, CDR2 LQKENI. Deletions cut 2 bases from V and 2 bases from J, with 5 bases between.

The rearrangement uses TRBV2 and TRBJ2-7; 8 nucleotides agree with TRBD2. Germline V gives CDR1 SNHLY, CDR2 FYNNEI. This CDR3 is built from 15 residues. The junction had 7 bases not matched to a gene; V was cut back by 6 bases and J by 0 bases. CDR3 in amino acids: CASRISGANSYEQYF. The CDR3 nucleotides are TGTGCCAGCAGGATTAGCGGGGCTAACTCCTACGAGCAGTACTTC.

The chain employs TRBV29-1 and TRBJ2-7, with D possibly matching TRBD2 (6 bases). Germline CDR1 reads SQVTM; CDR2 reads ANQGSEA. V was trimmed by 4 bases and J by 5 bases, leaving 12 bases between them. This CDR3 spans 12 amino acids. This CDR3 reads CSVGYGSNEQYF. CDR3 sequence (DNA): TGCAGCGTTGGCTACGGGAGCAACGAGCAGTACTTC.

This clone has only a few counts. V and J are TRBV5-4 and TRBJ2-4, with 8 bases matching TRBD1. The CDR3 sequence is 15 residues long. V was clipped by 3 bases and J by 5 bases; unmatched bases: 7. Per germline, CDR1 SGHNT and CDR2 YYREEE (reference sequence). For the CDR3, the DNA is TGTGCCAGCAGCTCAAGGACAGGGTTGCAAAACATTCAGTACTTC. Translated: CASSSRTGLQNIQYF.

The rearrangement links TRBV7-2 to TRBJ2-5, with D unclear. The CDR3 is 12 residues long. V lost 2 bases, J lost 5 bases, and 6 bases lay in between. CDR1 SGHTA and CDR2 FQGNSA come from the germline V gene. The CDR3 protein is CASSLIQETQYF. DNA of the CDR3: TGTGCCAGCAGCTTAATCCAGGAGACCCAGTACTTC. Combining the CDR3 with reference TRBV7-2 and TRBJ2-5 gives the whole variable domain GAGVSQSPSNKVTEKGKDVELRCDPISGHTALYWYRQSLGQGLEFLIYFQGNSAPDKSGLPSDRFSAERTGGSVSTLTIQRTQQEDSAVYLCASSLIQETQYFGPGTRLLVL.

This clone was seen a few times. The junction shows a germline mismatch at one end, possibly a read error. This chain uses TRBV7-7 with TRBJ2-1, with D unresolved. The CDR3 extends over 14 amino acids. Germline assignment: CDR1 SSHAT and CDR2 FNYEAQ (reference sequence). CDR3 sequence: CASSLDGEYNEQFF. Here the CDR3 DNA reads TGTGCTAGCAGCTTAGATGGGGAATACAATGAGCAGTTCTTC.

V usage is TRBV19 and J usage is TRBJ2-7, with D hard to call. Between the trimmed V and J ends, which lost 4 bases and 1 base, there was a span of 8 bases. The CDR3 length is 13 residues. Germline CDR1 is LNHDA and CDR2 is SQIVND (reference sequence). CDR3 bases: TGTGCCAGTAGTAGGGATTTTTCCTACGAGCAGTACTTC. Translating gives CASSRDFSYEQYF.

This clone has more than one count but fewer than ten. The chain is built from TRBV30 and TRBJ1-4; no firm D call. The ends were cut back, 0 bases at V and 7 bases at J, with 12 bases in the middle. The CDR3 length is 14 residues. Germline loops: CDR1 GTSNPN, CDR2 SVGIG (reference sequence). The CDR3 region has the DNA TGTGCCTGGAGTGTAAACGGTTTCGCTGAAAAACTGTTTTTT. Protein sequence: CAWSVNGFAEKLFF.

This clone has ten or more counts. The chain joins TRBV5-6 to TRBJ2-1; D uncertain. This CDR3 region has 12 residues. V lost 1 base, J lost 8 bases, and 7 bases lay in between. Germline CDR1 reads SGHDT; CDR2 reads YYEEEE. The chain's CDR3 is CASSLSEYEQFF. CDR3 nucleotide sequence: TGTGCCAGCAGCTTGAGTGAGTATGAGCAGTTCTTC.

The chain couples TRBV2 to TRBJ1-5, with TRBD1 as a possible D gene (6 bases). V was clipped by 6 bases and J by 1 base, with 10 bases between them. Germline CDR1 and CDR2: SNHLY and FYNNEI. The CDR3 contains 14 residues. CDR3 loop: CASRTGLSNQPQHF. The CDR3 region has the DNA TGTGCCAGCAGAACAGGGTTGAGCAATCAGCCCCAGCATTTT.

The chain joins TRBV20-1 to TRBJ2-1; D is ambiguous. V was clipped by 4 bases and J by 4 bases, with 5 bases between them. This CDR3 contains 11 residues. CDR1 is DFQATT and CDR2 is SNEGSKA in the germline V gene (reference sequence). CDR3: CSAIQYNEQFF. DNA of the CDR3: TGCAGTGCTATCCAATACAATGAGCAGTTCTTC.

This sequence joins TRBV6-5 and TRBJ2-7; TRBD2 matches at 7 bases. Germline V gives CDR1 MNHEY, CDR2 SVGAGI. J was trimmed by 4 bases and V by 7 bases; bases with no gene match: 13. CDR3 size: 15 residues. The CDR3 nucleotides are TGTGCCAGCACCGCCTCGGGCGGGAGTAGGTACGAGCAGTACTTC. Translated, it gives CASTASGGSRYEQYF.

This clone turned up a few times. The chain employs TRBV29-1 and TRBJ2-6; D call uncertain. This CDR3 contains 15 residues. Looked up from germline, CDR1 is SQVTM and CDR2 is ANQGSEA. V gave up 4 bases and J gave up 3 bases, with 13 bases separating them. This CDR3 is CSVVAGFFGANVLTF. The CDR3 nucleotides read TGCAGCGTTGTAGCCGGTTTCTTTGGGGCCAACGTCCTGACTTTC. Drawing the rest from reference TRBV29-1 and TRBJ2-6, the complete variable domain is SAVISQKPSRDICQRGTSLTIQCQVDSQVTMMFWYRQQPGQSLTLIATANQGSEATYESGFVIDKFPISRPNLTFSTLTVSNMSPEDSSIYLCSVVAGFFGANVLTFGAGSRLTVL.

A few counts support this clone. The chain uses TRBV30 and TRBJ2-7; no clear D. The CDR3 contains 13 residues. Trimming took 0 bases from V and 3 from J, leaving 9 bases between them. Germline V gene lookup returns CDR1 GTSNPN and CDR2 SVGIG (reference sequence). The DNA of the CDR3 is TGTGCCTGGAGTGTATTACTATTCTACGAGCAGTACTTC. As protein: CAWSVLLFYEQYF.

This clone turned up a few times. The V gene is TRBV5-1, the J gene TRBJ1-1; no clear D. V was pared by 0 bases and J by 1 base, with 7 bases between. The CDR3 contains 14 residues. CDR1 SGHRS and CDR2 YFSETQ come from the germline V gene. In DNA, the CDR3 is TGCGCCAGCAGCTTGGGTCAGAGGAACACTGAAGCTTTCTTT. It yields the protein CASSLGQRNTEAFF.

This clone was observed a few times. The CDR3 coding sequence is TGTGCCAGCAGTTTATCCGGCCACCCTCCGGGAGCCTACGAGCAGTACTTC. As protein: CASSLSGHPPGAYEQYF. The chain has TRBV27 and TRBJ2-7, with a weak D call TRBD2 (6 bases). Between the trimmed V and J ends, which lost 0 bases and 2 bases, there was a span of 17 bases. This CDR3 is 17 amino acids long. Germline V CDR1 and CDR2: MNHEY, SMNVEV (reference sequence).

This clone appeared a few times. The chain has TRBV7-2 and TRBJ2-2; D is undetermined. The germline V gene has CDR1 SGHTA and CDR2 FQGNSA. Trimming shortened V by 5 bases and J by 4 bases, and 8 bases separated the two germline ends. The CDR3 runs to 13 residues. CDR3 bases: TGTGCCAGCAGCCCCTCTAGCACCGGGGAGCTGTTTTTT. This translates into CASSPSSTGELFF.

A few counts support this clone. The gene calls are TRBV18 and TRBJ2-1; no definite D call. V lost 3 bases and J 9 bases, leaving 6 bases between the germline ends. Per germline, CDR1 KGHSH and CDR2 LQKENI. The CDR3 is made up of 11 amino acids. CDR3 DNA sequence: TGTGCCAGCTCACCTGATTTTGAGCAGTTCTTC. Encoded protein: CASSPDFEQFF.